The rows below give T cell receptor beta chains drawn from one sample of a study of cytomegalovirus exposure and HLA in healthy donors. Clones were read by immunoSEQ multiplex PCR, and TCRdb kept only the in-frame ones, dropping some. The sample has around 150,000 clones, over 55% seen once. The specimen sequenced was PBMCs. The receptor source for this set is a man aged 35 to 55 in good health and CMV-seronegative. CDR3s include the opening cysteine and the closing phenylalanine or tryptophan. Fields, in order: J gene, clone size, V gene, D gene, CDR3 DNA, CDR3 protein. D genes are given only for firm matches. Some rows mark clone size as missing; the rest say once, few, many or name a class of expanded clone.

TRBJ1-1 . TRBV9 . TGTGCCAGCAGCGTAGCAGAGGGGAGGTTCAATGAAGCTTTCTTT CASSVAEGRFNEAFF
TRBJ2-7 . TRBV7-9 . TGTGCCAGCAGCTCAAACTACGAGCAGTACTTC CASSSNYEQYF
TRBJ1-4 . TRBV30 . TGTGCCTGGAGATTGCAGGGGAGGGCTAATGAAAAACTGTTTTTT CAWRLQGRANEKLFF
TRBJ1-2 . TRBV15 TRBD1 TGTGCCACCAGCAGAGACTGGACAGGGTGGAAAGGGGATGGCTACACCTTC CATSRDWTGWKGDGYTF
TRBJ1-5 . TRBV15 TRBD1 TGTGCCACCAGCAGAGACCGCCGCGGACAGGGGAGGGGGAGGGACAATCAGCCCCAGCATTTT CATSRDRRGQGRGRDNQPQHF
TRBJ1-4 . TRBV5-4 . TGTGCCAGCAGCTTACACCAAACAACTAATGAAAAACTGTTTTTT CASSLHQTTNEKLFF
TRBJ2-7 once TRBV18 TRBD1 TGTGCCAGCTCACCGAGAAGCGGACAGGGATTCTACGAGCAGTACTTC CASSPRSGQGFYEQYF
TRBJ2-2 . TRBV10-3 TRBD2 TGTGCCATCAGTGACCAAGCGGGGGGGACCGGGGAGCTGTTTTTT CAISDQAGGTGELFF
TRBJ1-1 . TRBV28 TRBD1 TGTGCCAGCAGTCTAGGGACAGGGGTAAGATGGACTGAAGCTTTCTTT CASSLGTGVRWTEAFF
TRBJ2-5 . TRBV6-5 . TGTGCCAGCAGTTACTCGAACTGGGAGATTGAGACCCAGTACTTC CASSYSNWEIETQYF
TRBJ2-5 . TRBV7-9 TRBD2 TGTGCCAGCAGCCCCCCGGGGGGGACTGAGACCCAGTACTTC CASSPPGGTETQYF
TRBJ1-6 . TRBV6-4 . TGTGCCAGCAGCAGGGAAATCCGATCACCCCTCCACTTT CASSREIRSPLHF
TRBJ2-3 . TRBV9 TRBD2 TGTGCCAGCAGCGTAGGAGGACTAGCGGGGGTCACAGATACGCAGTATTTT CASSVGGLAGVTDTQYF
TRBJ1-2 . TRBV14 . TGTGCCAGCAGCCAAGATGCGGCAGGGTTCTATGGCTACACCTTC CASSQDAAGFYGYTF
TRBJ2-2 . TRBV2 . TGTGCCAGCAGAAGGCGGGAGAACACCGGGGAGCTGTTTTTT CASRRRENTGELFF
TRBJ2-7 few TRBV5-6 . TGTGCCAGCAGCTTGTCCGGCTACGAGCAGTACTTC CASSLSGYEQYF
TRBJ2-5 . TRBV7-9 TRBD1 TGTGCCAGCAGCCCGACAGGGTCCTACCGAGAGACCCAGTACTTC CASSPTGSYRETQYF
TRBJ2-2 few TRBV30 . TGTGCCTGGAGAAGACTGACGAACACCGGGGAGCTGTTTTTT CAWRRLTNTGELFF
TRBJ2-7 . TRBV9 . TGTGCCAGCAGCCCCAGAGGGGGTTCCCTCTCCTACGAGCAGTACTTC CASSPRGGSLSYEQYF
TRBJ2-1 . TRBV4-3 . TGCGCCAGCAGCCAAGTTCGCGGGAACAATGAGCAGTTCTTC CASSQVRGNNEQFF
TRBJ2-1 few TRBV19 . TGTGCCAGTAGCACTATGGAGGGCTCCTACAATGAGCAGTTCTTC CASSTMEGSYNEQFF
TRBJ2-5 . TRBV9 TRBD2 TGTGCCAGCAGCCTGGGACTAGCCAAAGAGACCCAGTACTTC CASSLGLAKETQYF
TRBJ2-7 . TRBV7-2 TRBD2 TGTGCCAGCAGCTTCCGGACTAGCGGGAGGGCCGAGCAGTACTTC CASSFRTSGRAEQYF
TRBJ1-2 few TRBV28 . TGTGCCAGCAGTTTACGCCCTAGGAGGGAGGGCCGGTGGGGCTACACCTTC CASSLRPRREGRWGYTF
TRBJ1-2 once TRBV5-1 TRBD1 TGCGCCAGCAGCCGCGGACAGGAGAAGACCTATGGCTACCCCTTC CASSRGQEKTYGYPF
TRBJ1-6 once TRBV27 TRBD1 TGTGCCAGCAGTCTGAACAGGGGACCCTCCTATAATTCACCCCTCCACTTT CASSLNRGPSYNSPLHF
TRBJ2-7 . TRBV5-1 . TGCGCCAGCAGCCCGCTAAGTTCCTACGAGCAGTACTTC CASSPLSSYEQYF
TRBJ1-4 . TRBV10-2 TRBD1 TGCGCCAGCAGACCGGACAGGGGAGGTGAAAAACTGTTTTTT CASRPDRGGEKLFF
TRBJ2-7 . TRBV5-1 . TGCGCCAGCAGCCCCGACAGTATATCCTACGAGCAGTACTTC CASSPDSISYEQYF
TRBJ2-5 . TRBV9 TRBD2 TGTGCCAGCAGCTTCCGGGGGGGCGGGGAGACCCAGTACTTC CASSFRGGGETQYF